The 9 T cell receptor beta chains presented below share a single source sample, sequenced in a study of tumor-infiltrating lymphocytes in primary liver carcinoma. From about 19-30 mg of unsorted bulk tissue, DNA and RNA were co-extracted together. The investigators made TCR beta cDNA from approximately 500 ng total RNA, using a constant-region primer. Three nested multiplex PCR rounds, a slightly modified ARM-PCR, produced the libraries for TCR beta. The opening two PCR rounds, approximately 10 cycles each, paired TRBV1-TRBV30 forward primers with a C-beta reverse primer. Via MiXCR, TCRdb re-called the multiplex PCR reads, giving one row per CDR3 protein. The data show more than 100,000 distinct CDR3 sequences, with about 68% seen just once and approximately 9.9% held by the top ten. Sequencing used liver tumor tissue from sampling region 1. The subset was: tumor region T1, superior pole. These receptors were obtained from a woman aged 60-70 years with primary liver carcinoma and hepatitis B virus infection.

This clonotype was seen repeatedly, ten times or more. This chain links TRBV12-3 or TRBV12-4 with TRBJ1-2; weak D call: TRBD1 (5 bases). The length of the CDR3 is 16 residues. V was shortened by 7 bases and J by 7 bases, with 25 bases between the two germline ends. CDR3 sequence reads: CASTPSGGGGLFGYTF. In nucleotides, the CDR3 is TGTGCCAGCACCCCAAGCGGGGGTGGAGGCTTGTTTGGCTACACCTTC.

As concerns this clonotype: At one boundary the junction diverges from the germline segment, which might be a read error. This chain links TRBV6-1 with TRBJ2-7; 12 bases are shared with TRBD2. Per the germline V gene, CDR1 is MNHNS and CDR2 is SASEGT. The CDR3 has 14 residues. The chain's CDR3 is CASSRTSGTYEQYF. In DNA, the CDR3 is TGTGCTAGCAGCAGGACTAGCGGGACATACGAGCAGTACTTC.

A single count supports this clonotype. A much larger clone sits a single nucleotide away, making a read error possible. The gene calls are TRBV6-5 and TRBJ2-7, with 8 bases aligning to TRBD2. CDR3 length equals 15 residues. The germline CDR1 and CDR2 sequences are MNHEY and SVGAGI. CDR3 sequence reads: CASIYIAGGSYEQYF. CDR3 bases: TGTGCCAGCATTTACATCGCGGGAGGCTCCTACGAGCAGTACTTC.

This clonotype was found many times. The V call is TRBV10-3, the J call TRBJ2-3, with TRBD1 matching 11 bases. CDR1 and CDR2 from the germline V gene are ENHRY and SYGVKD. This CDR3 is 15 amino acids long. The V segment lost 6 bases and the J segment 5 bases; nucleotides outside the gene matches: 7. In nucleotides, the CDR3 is TGTGCCATCAGCCGGACAGGGGGCAAGGAAGATACGCAGTATTTT. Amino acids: CAISRTGGKEDTQYF.

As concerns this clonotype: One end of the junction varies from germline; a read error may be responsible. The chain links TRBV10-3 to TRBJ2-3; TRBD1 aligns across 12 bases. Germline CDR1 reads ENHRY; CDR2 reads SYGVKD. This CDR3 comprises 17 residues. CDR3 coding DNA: TGTGCCATCAGCTCAACGGCCGGGACAGGGGGCACGGATACGCATTATTTT. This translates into CAISSTAGTGGTDTHYF.

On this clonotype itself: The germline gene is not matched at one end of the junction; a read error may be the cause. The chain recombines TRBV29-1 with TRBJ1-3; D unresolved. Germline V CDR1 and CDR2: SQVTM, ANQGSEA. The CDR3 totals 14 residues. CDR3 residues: CSVLDLSSGNIIYF. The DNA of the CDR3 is TGCAGCGTTCTCGACTTGAGCTCTGGAAACATCATATATTTT.

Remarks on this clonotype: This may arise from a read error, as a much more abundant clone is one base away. Here the CDR3 reads CSASEDLAGETQYF. CDR3 sequence (DNA): TGCAGCGCCTCCGAGGACCTGGCGGGTGAGACCCAGTACTTC. The chain joins TRBV29-1 to TRBJ2-5, with D possibly matching TRBD2 (5 bases). The germline V gene has CDR1 SQVTM and CDR2 ANQGSEA. CDR3 size: 14 residues. The V end lost 7 bases, the J end lost 5 bases, and 20 bases lay between the germline ends.

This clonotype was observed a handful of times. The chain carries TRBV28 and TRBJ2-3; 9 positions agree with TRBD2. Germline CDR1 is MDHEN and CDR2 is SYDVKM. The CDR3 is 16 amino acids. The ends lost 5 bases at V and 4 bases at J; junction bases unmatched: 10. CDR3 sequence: CASSELGTSSADTQYF. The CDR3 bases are TGTGCCAGCAGTGAACTCGGGACTAGCTCCGCAGATACGCAGTATTTT.

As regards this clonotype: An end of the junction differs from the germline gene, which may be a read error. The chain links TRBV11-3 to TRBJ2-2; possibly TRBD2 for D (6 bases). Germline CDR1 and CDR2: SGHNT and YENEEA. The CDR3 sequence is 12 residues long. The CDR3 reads CGSSPWGGELLF. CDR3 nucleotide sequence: TGTGGCAGCAGCCCGTGGGGCGGGGAGCTGTTATTT.